This T cell receptor (beta chain) was sequenced in a study of shared clonotypes between healthy human individuals. General study points: Sharing across four donors was highest in naive CD4 (around 5%) and lowest in memory CD8 (around 0.4%). A reduction in generation probabilities was seen for non-shared clonotypes relative to those shared by all four donors.

Points on this clone: The target antigen is unknown.

For each subset, genomic DNA was distributed in equal portions over several immunoSEQ plates. Profiled with immunoSEQ multiplex PCR; TCRdb holds only in-frame clones, not every one. The sample contains roughly 2.4 million clones, around 95% of which appear only once. Per the germline V gene, CDR1 is SNHLY and CDR2 is FYNNEI. The CDR3 loop spans 17 amino acids. The V and J ends lost 4 bases and 1 base, in that order; junction bases with no gene match: 10. Every contributor of samples was a Caucasian grown-up residing in Nashville, Tennessee. The chain combines TRBV2 with TRBJ2-7, with 10 positions matching TRBD1. Sequenced: naive CD4+ T cells sorted from blood. Subset described: CD45RA+ positively selected. The sequence was obtained from a man aged 18 to 29 in good health. CDR3 sequence (DNA): TGTGCCAGCAGTGGGGGACAGGGGAACCTAGGATCCTACGAGCAGTACTTC. Translation gives CASSGGQGNLGSYEQYF.